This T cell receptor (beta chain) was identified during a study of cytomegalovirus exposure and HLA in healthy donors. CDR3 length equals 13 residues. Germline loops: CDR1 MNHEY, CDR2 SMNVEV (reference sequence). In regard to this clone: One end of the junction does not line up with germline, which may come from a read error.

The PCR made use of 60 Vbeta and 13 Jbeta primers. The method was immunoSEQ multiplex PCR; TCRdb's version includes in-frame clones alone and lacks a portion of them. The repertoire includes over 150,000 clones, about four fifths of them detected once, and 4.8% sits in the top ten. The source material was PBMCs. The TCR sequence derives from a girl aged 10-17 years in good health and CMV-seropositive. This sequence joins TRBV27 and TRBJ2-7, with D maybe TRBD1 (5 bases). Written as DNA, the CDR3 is TGTTCCAGCAGTACAGGCCTTTCCTACGAGCAGTACTTC. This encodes CSSSTGLSYEQYF.